These 11 T cell receptor beta chains came from one sample sequenced in a study of T cell responses to AZD1222 COVID-19 vaccine (dated by TCRdb to the early 2020s). The time point label, as the study defines it: baseline before first vaccination. Libraries were prepared through the immunoSEQ multiplex PCR assay. TCRdb holds this immuneACCESS table with in-frame rearrangements only. Some clones are missing; in checked studies, unresolved V genes explain under half, and the rest has no known cause. The sample table shows more than 140,000 clones, and 70% to 90% are seen once. The ten largest make up under 3.5% of the sample. Sequencing was performed on peripheral blood, taken on day 0 of AZD1222 vaccination. These receptor sequences come from an adult in good health.

The chain links TRBV2 to TRBJ1-3; D is perhaps TRBD1 (5 bases). This CDR3 contains 17 residues. Germline CDR1 reads SNHLY; CDR2 reads FYNNEI. V lost 7 bases and J lost 2, with 21 bases in between. CDR3 protein: CASTERGREVAGNTIYF. The CDR3 bases are TGTGCCAGCACGGAGAGGGGCAGGGAAGTGGCTGGAAACACCATATATTTT. The whole variable domain, remainder taken from reference TRBV2 and TRBJ1-3, is EPEVTQTPSHQVTQMGQEVILRCVPISNHLYFYWYRQILGQKVEFLVSFYNNEISEKSEIFDDQFSVERPDGSNFTLKIRSTKLEDSAMYFCASTERGREVAGNTIYFGEGSWLTVV.

The chain employs TRBV27 and TRBJ2-2; D assignment may be TRBD1 or TRBD2 (6 bases each). Trimming shortened V by 6 bases and J by 2 bases, and 25 bases separated the two germline ends. CDR3 size: 19 residues. Germline values: CDR1 MNHEY, CDR2 SMNVEV (reference sequence). The chain's CDR3 is CASSPDAGQLFANTGELFF. CDR3 DNA sequence: TGTGCCAGCAGCCCCGACGCGGGACAACTATTCGCCAACACCGGGGAGCTGTTTTTT.

The chain uses TRBV4-1 and TRBJ2-6; D uncertain. Germline V gene sequence: CDR1 MGHRA, CDR2 YSYEKL. This CDR3 comprises 16 residues. Trimming shortened V by 2 bases and J by 0 bases, and 8 bases separated the two germline ends. CDR3 bases: TGCGCCAGCAGCCAAATTGTATTCTCTGGGGCCAACGTCCTGACTTTC. Protein: CASSQIVFSGANVLTF.

The chain recombines TRBV2 with TRBJ2-7; the match to TRBD1 covers 9 bases. Germline V lookup: CDR1 SNHLY, CDR2 FYNNEI. This CDR3 has 13 amino acids. V gave up 7 bases and J gave up 3 bases; unmatched junction bases: 4. The CDR3 protein is CASNRDRDYEQYF. In DNA form, the CDR3 reads TGTGCCAGCAATCGGGACAGGGACTACGAGCAGTACTTC.

The chain is built from TRBV4-3 and TRBJ1-4; D call uncertain. Germline CDR1 and CDR2: LGHNA and YSLEER. Trimming removed 1 base from V and 0 bases from J, with 12 bases in between. The CDR3 is made up of 17 amino acids. The CDR3 DNA reads as TGCGCCAGCAGCCAAGGGACCCGCCAGGCAACTAATGAAAAACTGTTTTTT. As protein: CASSQGTRQATNEKLFF.

The rearrangement joins TRBV27 to TRBJ1-1, with D perhaps TRBD1 (5 bases). CDR1 is MNHEY and CDR2 is SMNVEV in the germline V gene (reference sequence). The ends were cut back, 10 bases at V and 6 bases at J, with 21 bases in the middle. CDR3 length: 14 amino acids. DNA for the CDR3: TGTGCCACCCTCCGGGACCCCTTGGGGGCTGAAGCTTTCTTT. Translated, it gives CATLRDPLGAEAFF.

This sequence joins TRBV9 and TRBJ2-5, with D perhaps matching TRBD1 (6 bases). CDR3 size: 15 residues. Trimming removed 3 bases at V and 0 bases at J, with 12 bases between. Germline loops: CDR1 SGDLS, CDR2 YYNGEE. The CDR3 nucleotides read TGTGCCAGCAGCGGTCAGGGGTTCTACCAAGAGACCCAGTACTTC. Protein: CASSGQGFYQETQYF. The full variable domain, in which reference TRBV9 and TRBJ2-5 provide the parts outside the CDR3, is DSGVTQTPKHLITATGQRVTLRCSPRSGDLSVYWYQQSLDQGLQFLIQYYNGEERAKGNILERFSAQQFPDLHSELNLSSLELGDSALYFCASSGQGFYQETQYFGPGTRLLVL.

The CDR3 reads CASSMSGNRRAEAFF. In nucleotides, the CDR3 is TGTGCCAGCAGCATGTCGGGCAACCGGAGAGCTGAAGCTTTCTTT. The chain combines TRBV5-6 with TRBJ1-1; D unclear. This CDR3 spans 15 amino acids. V was clipped by 4 bases and J by 6 bases, with 19 bases between them. Germline assignment: CDR1 SGHDT and CDR2 YYEEEE.

The V gene is TRBV6-5, the J gene TRBJ1-5; TRBD1 is a possible D gene (5 bases). V was shortened by 6 bases and J by 0 bases, with 12 bases between the two germline ends. The CDR3 loop spans 15 amino acids. The germline V gene encodes CDR1 MNHEY and CDR2 SVGAGI. CDR3 protein: CASRSDSNSNQPQHF. Written as DNA, the CDR3 is TGTGCCAGCAGATCTGACAGCAATAGCAATCAGCCCCAGCATTTT.

The chain uses TRBV6-1 and TRBJ1-2, with unresolved D. The CDR3 contains 13 residues. The germline V gene has CDR1 MNHNS and CDR2 SASEGT. V gave up 5 bases and J gave up 5 bases, with 12 bases separating them. The DNA for the CDR3 is TGTGCCAGCAGTCCGGACCCTAGATATGGCTACACCTTC. Translation gives CASSPDPRYGYTF.

V usage is TRBV5-1 and J usage is TRBJ2-3; 10 nucleotides match TRBD2. The germline CDR1 and CDR2 sequences are SGHRS and YFSETQ. The CDR3 runs to 15 residues. V shed 2 bases, J shed 7 bases, and the junction held 7 bases outside the gene matches. DNA for the CDR3: TGCGCCAGCAGCTTTTTGGGACTAGCGTCCTATACGCAGTATTTT. Its protein is CASSFLGLASYTQYF.